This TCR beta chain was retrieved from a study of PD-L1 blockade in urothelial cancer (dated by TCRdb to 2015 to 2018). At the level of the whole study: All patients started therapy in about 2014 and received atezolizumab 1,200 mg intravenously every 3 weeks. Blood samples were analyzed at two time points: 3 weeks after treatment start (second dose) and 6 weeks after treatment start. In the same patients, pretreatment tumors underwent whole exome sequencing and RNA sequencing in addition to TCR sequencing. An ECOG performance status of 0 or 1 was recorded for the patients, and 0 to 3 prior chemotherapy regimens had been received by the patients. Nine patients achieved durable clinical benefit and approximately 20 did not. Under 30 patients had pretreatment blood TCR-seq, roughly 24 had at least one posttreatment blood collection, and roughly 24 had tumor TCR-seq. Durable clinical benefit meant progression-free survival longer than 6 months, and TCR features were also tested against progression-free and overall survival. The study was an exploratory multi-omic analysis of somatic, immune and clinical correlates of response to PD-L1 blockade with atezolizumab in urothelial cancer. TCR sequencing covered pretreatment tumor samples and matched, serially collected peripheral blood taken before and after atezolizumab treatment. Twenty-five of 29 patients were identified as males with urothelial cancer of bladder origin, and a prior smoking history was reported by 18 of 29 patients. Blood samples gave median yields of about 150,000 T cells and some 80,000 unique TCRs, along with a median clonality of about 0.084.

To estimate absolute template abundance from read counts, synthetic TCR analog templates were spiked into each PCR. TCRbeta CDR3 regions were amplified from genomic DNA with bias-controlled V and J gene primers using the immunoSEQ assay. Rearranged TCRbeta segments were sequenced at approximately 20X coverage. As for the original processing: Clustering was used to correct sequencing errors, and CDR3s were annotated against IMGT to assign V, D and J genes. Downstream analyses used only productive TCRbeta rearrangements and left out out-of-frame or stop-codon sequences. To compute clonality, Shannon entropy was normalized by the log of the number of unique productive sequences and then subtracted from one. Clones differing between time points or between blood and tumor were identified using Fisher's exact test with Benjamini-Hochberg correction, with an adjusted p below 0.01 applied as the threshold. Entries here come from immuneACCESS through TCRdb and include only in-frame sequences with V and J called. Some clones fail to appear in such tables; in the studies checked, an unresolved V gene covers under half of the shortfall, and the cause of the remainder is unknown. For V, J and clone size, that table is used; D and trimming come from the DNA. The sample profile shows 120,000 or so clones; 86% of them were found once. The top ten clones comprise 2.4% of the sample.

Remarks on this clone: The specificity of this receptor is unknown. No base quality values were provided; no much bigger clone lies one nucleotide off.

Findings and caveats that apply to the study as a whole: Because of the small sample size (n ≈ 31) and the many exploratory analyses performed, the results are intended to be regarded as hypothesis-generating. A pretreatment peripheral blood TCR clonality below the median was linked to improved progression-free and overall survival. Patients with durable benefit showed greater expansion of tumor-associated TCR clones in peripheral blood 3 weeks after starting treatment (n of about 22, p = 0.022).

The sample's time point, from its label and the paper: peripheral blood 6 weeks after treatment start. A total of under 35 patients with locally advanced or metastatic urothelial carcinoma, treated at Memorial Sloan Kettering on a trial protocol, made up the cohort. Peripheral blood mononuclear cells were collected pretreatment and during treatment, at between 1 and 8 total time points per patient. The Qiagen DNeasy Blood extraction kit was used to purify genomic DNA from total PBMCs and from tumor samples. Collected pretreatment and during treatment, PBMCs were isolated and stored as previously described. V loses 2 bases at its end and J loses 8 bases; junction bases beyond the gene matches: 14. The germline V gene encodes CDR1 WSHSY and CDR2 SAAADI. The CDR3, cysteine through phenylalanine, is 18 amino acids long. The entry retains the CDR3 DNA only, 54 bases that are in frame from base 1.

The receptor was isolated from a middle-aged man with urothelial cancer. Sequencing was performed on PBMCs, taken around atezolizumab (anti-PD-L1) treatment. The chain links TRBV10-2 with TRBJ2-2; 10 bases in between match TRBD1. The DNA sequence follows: TGCGCCAGCAGTGAGAGAGGGACCGGGACAGGGGTGTCAGGGGAGCTGTTTTTT. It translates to CASSERGTGTGVSGELFF.